This T cell receptor (beta chain) was identified in a study of cytomegalovirus exposure and HLA in healthy donors. Amplification used 60 Vbeta primers and 13 Jbeta primers. Produced via immunoSEQ multiplex PCR; TCRdb's table is partial and in-frame only. The sample contains around 170,000 clones, about four fifths of which appear only once. This CDR3 spans 15 amino acids. V lost 5 bases to trimming and J lost 0 bases, with 13 bases between them. Germline CDR1 LNHDA, CDR2 SQIVND (reference sequence). The TCR originated in a woman between 25 and 40 years old in good health and CMV-seronegative. The sequenced material came from PBMCs. The chain is built from TRBV19 and TRBJ1-1; D is ambiguous. The CDR3 nucleotides read TGTGCCAGTAGTCCCTCTTTCCGCGTGAACACTGAAGCTTTCTTT. This gives the protein CASSPSFRVNTEAFF.